A single sample gave rise to the 4 T cell receptor beta chains below, sequenced in a study of Ad26.COV2.S vaccination and SARS-CoV-2 variants. Libraries were prepared by immunoSEQ multiplex PCR; TCRdb keeps only in-frame clonotypes and omits some of them. The sample has over 90,000 clones, around 80% seen once; the top ten hold roughly 17%. Specimen: peripheral blood, collected after recovery from COVID-19. These receptors were obtained from a human donor who had recovered from COVID-19.

The rearrangement uses TRBV5-4 and TRBJ2-7; D gene ambiguous. CDR1 SGHNT and CDR2 YYREEE come from the germline V gene (reference sequence). The length of the CDR3 is 13 residues. Trimming left V 4 bases short and J 5 bases short, with 13 bases between. In DNA, the CDR3 is TGTGCCAGCAGCCTAGGGATAAACCACGAGCAGTACTTC. Its translation is CASSLGINHEQYF.

This clone showed up just a few times. J is TRBJ2-1 and V is TRBV29-1; TRBD2 is a possible D gene (7 bases). CDR3 size: 15 residues. Looked up from germline, CDR1 is SQVTM and CDR2 is ANQGSEA. The V end lost 7 bases, the J end lost 5 bases, and 21 bases lay between the germline ends. CDR3 loop: CSGGGGGAKNNEQFF. The CDR3 DNA sequence: TGCAGCGGCGGGGGAGGGGGGGCGAAAAACAATGAGCAGTTCTTC.

This clone was detected only once. The CDR3 protein is CASSIEVYSNQPQHF. Here the CDR3 DNA reads TGTGCCAGTAGTATAGAAGTTTATAGCAATCAGCCCCAGCATTTT. The chain combines TRBV19 with TRBJ1-5; D call uncertain. Germline CDR1 and CDR2: LNHDA and SQIVND (reference sequence). V lost 0 bases and J 0 bases, leaving 6 bases between the germline ends. The CDR3 extends over 15 amino acids.

The chain carries TRBV28 and TRBJ1-1; TRBD1 might be the D (5 bases). Germline-derived CDR1 and CDR2 are MDHEN and SYDVKM. This CDR3 region has 19 residues. V was shortened by 5 bases and J by 1 base, with 26 bases between the two germline ends. The CDR3 spells CASSEERTWGSRTNTEAFF. The DNA for the CDR3 is TGTGCCAGCAGTGAAGAACGAACCTGGGGCTCTCGAACGAACACTGAAGCTTTCTTT.